The source of this T cell receptor (beta chain) is a study of T-cell reconstitution after alpha-beta-depleted transplantation in children. Notes on the study in general: One year after transplant, T-cell counts and diversity came mostly from newly produced T cells. By about two months after transplant, alpha-beta T cells reportedly arose from several hundred graft clones that had expanded. Several patients had high TCRbeta diversity at day 60; it came from surviving recipient T cells and thymic progenitors.

A note on this clonotype: Its antigen is not known. A much larger clone sits a single nucleotide away, making a read error possible.

With 2 bases removed from V and 5 bases from J, the gap between germline ends came to 3 bases. This CDR3 spans 11 amino acids. The V gene's germline CDR1 is MNHEY and CDR2 SVGEGT. For TCRbeta, the library was prepared with unique molecular identifiers. From the PCR reads, TCRdb called clonotypes with MiXCR, one entry per CDR3 protein. The table lists roughly 310,000 distinct CDR3 sequences, roughly 21% of them singletons. This chain joins TRBV6-2 or TRBV6-3 and TRBJ2-5; D gene unclear. Sequences were derived from PBMCs, mostly from graft donor cells, sampled 180 days after TCRalphabeta/CD19-depleted stem cell transplant. This sequence was found in a male patient younger than 18 who had a stem cell transplant for acute lymphoblastic leukemia, so the T cells may come from the graft donor. CDR3 region: CASSYEETQYF. CDR3 nucleotide sequence: TGTGCCAGCAGTTACGAGGAGACCCAGTACTTC.